This passage covers 8 T cell receptor beta chains from one sample sequenced in a study of T cell clonotyping in hematopoietic cell transplantation. Some clones are missing from TCRdb's copy, which holds only in-frame ones; the method was immunoSEQ multiplex PCR. The sample contains approximately 20,000 clones, 65% to 85% of which appear only once. The sample consisted of peripheral blood mononuclear cells. All receptors derive from a man in his 60s in good health. Some clones in this sample may be carry-over from other donors' samples.

The genes are TRBV5-1 and TRBJ2-5, with TRBD2 identical over 10 bases. This CDR3 has 16 residues. The germline V gene has CDR1 SGHRS and CDR2 YFSETQ. Germline trimming cut 4 bases from V and 1 base from J; bases unmatched to any gene: 7. Written as DNA, the CDR3 is TGCGCCAGCAGCCCAGCGGGAGGGACGACCCAAGAGACCCAGTACTTC. It is translated as CASSPAGGTTQETQYF.

This clone showed up just once. The chain carries TRBV5-8 and TRBJ2-5; a weak D match, TRBD2 (5 bases). The better agreement between TRBJ2-7 and the DNA end casts doubt on the J call. The CDR3 has 15 amino acids. CDR1 is SGHTS and CDR2 is YDEGEE in the germline V gene. This chain's CDR3 is CASTSGLRGVDEQYF. CDR3 bases: TGTGCCAGCACCTCTGGACTCCGGGGAGTGGACGAGCAGTACTTC.

This rearrangement joins TRBV29-1 to TRBJ2-5, with 8 bases that match TRBD1. Trimming removed 6 bases from V and 5 bases from J; junction bases left unmatched: 5. CDR3 size: 12 residues. Germline assignment: CDR1 SQVTM and CDR2 ANQGSEA. The CDR3 nucleotides are TGCAGCGTGACAGGGGCAGGGGAGACCCAGTACTTC. It is translated as CSVTGAGETQYF.

The rearrangement joins TRBV19 to TRBJ2-6, with no clear D. From germline, CDR1 is LNHDA and CDR2 SQIVND (reference sequence). Trimming left V 1 base short and J 2 bases short, with 3 bases between. This CDR3 comprises 14 residues. The CDR3 loop is CASSIGAGANVLTF. The CDR3 coding sequence is TGTGCCAGTAGTATAGGGGCTGGGGCCAACGTCCTGACTTTC. The full variable domain, with the rest looked up from reference TRBV19 and TRBJ2-6, is DGGITQSPKYLFRKEGQNVTLSCEQNLNHDAMYWYRQDPGQGLRLIYYSQIVNDFQKGDIAEGYSVSREKKESFPLTVTSAQKNPTAFYLCASSIGAGANVLTFGAGSRLTVL.

The chain uses TRBV11-3 and TRBJ2-7, with TRBD1 matching 11 bases. The CDR3 sequence is 15 residues long. The V segment lost 4 bases and the J segment 0 bases; nucleotides outside the gene matches: 2. Germline assignment: CDR1 SGHNT and CDR2 YENEEA. CDR3 loop: CASSSGQGVSYEQYF. CDR3 nucleotides: TGTGCCAGCAGCTCGGGACAGGGGGTCTCCTACGAGCAGTACTTC.

The V call is TRBV19, the J call TRBJ2-7; 7 bases line up with TRBD2. The CDR3 is 12 residues long. The germline V gene has CDR1 LNHDA and CDR2 SQIVND (reference sequence). With V trimmed by 5 bases and J by 6 bases, 4 bases remained unmatched. Here the CDR3 DNA reads TGTGCCAGTAGTCCGGGGGGAGCCGAGCAGTACTTC. Its translation: CASSPGGAEQYF.

This chain links TRBV5-1 with TRBJ1-5, with D hard to call. V was trimmed by 0 bases and J by 0 bases, leaving 7 bases between them. This CDR3 comprises 15 residues. CDR1 and CDR2 from the germline V gene are SGHRS and YFSETQ. The CDR3 spells CASSLGGSSNQPQHF. CDR3 sequence (DNA): TGCGCCAGCAGCTTGGGAGGGAGTAGCAATCAGCCCCAGCATTTT.

V gene TRBV9 combines with J gene TRBJ1-2; no firm D call. The germline gives CDR1 SGDLS, CDR2 YYNGEE. Trimming stripped 3 bases from V and 7 bases from J, with 16 bases between. CDR3 length equals 14 residues. The CDR3 here is CASSANSAPAGYTF. CDR3 nucleotide sequence: TGTGCCAGCAGCGCAAACTCCGCCCCGGCTGGCTACACCTTC.